The clone carrying this T cell receptor (beta chain) was found many times. Its target is not known. Germline V gives CDR1 MNHEY, CDR2 SVGEGT. After removal of 2 bases from V and 5 bases from J, the junction contained 2 bases not matched to a gene. The CDR3 sequence is 13 residues long. Time point here: persistent/refractory GD, antithyroid drugs over 5 years with positive TRAb. The TCR library used RNA extracted from PBMCs. This entry belongs to a study of regulatory T cells in long-lasting Graves disease. General study findings and limits: TRBV28, TRBJ1-2 and TRBJ2-5 were segments that persistent disease favored. Researchers examined only peripheral blood and not thyroid tissue. It was possible that the small sample size reduced accuracy. More public clonotypes were shared by persistent patients (about 3,000) than by new patients (approximately 1,000).

The TCR beta library used iRepertoire HTBI primers with Arm-PCR amplification of CDR3. TCRdb independently ran MiXCR on the multiplex PCR reads; one entry per CDR3 protein. The repertoire holds fewer than 550,000 distinct CDR3 sequences, with roughly a fifth as singletons. Specimen: peripheral blood mononuclear cells (PBMCs), collected when the disease was refractory, from a patient treated with antithyroid drugs. The chain has TRBV6-2 or TRBV6-3 and TRBJ1-1, with 7 bases lining up with TRBD1. The clonotype originates from a female donor with Graves disease. In DNA form, the CDR3 reads TGTGCCAGCAGTTACAGGGGGCATACTGAAGCTTTCTTT. Residues: CASSYRGHTEAFF.